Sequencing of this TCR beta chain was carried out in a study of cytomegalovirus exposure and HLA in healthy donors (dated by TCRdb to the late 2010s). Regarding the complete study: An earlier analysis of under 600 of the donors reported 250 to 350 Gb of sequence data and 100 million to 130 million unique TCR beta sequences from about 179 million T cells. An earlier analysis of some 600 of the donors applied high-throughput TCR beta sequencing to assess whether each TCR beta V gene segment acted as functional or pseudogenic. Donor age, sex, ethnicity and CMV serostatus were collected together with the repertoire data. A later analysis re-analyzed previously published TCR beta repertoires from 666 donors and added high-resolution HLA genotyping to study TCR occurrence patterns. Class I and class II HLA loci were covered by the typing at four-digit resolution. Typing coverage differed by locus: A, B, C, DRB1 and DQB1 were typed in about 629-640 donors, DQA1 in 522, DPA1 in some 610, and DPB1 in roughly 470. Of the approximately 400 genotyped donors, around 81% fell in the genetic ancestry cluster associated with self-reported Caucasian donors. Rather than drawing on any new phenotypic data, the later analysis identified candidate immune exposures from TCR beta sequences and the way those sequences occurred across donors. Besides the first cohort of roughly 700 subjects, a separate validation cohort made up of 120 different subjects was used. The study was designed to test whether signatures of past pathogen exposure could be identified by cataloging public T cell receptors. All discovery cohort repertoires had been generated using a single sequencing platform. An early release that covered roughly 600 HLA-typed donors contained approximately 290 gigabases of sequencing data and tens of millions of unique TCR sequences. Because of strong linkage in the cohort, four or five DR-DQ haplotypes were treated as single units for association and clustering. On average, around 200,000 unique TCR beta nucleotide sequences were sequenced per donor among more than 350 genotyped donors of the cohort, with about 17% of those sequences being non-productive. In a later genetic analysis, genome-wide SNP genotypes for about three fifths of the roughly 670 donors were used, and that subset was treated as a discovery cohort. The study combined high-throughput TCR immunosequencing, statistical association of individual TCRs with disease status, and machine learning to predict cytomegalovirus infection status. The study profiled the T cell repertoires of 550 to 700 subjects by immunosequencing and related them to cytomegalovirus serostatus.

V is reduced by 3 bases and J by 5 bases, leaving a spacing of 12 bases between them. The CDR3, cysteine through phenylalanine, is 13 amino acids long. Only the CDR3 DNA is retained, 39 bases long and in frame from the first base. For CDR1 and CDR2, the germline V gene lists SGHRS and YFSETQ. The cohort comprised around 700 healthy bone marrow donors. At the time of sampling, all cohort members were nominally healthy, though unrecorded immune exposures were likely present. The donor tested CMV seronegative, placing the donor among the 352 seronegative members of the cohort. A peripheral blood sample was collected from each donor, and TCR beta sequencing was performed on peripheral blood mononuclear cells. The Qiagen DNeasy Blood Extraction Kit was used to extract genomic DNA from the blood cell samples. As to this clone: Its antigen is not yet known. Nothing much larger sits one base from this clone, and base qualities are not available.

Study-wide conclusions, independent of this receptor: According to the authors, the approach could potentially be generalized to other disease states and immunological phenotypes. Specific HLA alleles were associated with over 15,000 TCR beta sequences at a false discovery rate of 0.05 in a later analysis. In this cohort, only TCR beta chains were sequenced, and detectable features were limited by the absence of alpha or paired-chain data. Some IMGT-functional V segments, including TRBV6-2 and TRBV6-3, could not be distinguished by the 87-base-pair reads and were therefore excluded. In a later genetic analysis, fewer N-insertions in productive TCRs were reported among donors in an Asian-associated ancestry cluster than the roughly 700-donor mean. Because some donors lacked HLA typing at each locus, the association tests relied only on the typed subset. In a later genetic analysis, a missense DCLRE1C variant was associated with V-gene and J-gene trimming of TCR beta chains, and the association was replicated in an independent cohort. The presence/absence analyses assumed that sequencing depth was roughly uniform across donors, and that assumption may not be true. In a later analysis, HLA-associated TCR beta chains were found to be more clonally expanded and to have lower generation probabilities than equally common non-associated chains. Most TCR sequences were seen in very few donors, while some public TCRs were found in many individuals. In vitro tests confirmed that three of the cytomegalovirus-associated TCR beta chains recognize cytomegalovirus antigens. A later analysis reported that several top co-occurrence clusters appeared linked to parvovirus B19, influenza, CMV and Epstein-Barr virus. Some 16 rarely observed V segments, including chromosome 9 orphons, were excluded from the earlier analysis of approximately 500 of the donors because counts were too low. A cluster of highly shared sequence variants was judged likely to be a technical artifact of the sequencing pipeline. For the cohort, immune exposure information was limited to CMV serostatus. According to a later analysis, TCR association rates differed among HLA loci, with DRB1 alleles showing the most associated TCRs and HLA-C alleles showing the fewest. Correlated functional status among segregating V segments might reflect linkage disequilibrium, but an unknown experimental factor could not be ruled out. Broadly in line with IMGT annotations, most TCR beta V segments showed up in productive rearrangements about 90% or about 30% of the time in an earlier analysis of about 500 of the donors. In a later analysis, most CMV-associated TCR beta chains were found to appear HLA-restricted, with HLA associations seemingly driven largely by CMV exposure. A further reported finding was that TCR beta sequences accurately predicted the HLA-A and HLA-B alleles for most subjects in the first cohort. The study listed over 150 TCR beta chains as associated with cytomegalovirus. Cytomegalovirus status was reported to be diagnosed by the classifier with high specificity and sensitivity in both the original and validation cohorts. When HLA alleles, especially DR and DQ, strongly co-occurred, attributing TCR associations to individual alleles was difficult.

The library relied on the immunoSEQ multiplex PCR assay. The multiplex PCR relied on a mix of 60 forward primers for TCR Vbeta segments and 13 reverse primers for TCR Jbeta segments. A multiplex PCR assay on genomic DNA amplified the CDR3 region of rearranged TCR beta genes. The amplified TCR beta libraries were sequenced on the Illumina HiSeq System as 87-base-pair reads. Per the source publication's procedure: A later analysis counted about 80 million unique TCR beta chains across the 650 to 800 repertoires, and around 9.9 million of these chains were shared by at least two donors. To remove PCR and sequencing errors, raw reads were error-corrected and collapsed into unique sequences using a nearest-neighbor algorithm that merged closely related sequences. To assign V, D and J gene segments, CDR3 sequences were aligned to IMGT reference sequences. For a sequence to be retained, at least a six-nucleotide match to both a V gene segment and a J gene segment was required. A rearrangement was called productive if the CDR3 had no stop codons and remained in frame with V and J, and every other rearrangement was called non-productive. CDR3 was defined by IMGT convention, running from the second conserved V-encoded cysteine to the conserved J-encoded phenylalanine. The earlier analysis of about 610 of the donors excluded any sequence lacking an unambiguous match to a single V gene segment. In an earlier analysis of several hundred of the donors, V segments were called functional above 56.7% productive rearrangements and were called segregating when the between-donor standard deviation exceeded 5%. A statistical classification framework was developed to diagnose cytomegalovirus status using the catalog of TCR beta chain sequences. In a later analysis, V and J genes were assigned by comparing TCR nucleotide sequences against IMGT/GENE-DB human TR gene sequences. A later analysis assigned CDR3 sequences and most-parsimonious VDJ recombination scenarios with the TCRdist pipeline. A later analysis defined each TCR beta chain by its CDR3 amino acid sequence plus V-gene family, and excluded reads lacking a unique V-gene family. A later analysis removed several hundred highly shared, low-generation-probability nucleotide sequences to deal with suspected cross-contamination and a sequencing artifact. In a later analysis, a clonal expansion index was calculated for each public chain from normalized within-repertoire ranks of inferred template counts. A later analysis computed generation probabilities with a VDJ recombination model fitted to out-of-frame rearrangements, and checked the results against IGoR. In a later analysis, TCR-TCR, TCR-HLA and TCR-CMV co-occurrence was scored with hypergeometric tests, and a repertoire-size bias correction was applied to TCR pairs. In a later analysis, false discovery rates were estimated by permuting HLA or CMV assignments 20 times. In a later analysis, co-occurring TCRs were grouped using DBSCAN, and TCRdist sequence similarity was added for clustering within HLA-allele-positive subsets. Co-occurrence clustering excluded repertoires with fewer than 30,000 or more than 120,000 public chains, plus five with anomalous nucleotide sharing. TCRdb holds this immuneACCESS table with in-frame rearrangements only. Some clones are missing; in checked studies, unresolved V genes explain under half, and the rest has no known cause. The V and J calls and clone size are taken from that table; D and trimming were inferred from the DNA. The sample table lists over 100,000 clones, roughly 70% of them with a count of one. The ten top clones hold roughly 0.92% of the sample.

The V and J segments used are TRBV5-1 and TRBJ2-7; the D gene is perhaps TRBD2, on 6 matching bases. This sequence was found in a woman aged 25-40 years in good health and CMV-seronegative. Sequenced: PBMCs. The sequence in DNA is TGCGCCAGCAGCTCGGGGGAGATCCACGAGCAGTACTTC. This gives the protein CASSSGEIHEQYF.